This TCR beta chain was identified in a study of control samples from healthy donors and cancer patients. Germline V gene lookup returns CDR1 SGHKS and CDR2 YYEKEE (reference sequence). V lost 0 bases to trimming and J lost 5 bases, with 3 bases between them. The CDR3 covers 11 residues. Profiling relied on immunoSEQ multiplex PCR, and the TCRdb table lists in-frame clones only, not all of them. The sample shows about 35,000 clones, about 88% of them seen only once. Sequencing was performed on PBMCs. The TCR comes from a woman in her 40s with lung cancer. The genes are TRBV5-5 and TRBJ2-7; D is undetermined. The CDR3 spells CASSLVDEQYF. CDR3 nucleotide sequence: TGTGCCAGCAGCTTGGTCGACGAGCAGTACTTC.